This TCR beta chain is from a study of blood T cell repertoires in COVID-19. Overall study: The United States, Italy and Spain supplied acute and convalescent COVID-19 samples.

Generated by immunoSEQ multiplex PCR, the TCRdb table keeps only in-frame clones and is missing some. The data hold 150,000 to 200,000 clones, with around 80% observed a single time. This CDR3 has 13 residues. Deletions cut 2 bases from V and 3 bases from J, with 5 bases between. The germline CDR1 and CDR2 sequences are SGHRS and YFSETQ. Input material: peripheral blood. This receptor was identified in a woman over 75 with active or convalescent COVID-19. The V and J genes are TRBV5-1 and TRBJ2-2; no clear D. CDR3 sequence (DNA): TGCGCCAGCAGCTTTCCGGACACCGGGGAGCTGTTTTTT. Protein sequence: CASSFPDTGELFF.